This entry describes one T cell receptor (beta chain). Its matching antigen is unknown. Populations obtained by sorting all exceeded 98% purity. This sample is drawn from a study of beta chain features in type 1 diabetes. Study-level results: An over-representation of cells with high TCR expression could result from cDNA sequencing. Researchers caution that PCR might favor shorter templates, equally among patients and controls.

All of the isolated RNA was reverse transcribed, so expressed TCRB transcripts were sequenced. Sequenced by immunoSEQ multiplex PCR; TCRdb stores in-frame clones only, minus some. The table includes around 280,000 clones, under 8.5% detected once. V trimming: 5 bases; J trimming: 2 bases; junction bases outside the gene matches: 7. CDR3 size: 15 residues. CDR1 and CDR2 from the germline V gene are KGHSH and LQKENI. Sequences were obtained from central memory CD4+ T cells from blood. The V and J genes are TRBV18 and TRBJ2-7, with 9 positions matching TRBD2. The receptor comes from a woman aged 18-29 years in good health. The DNA for the CDR3 is TGTGCCAGCTCAAGGGGAGCGGGAGGCCCCTACGAGCAGTACTTC. Encoded protein: CASSRGAGGPYEQYF.